These 2 T cell receptor beta chains came from one sample sequenced in a study of early T cells in non-severe SARS-CoV-2 infection. TCRdb passed the 5' RACE reads through MiXCR, listing each CDR3 protein once. The repertoire consists of some 38,000 distinct CDR3 sequences, with approximately 4.6% occurring once and the leading ten covering 15% to 20%. Sequenced input: whole blood. The receptor source for this set is an adult who was a healthcare worker with PCR-confirmed SARS-CoV-2 infection or an uninfected control (not recorded which).

This clonotype was seen at least ten times. The chain links TRBV5-1 to TRBJ2-4, with 7 bases aligning to TRBD1. Trimming at V came to 4 bases and at J to 0 bases, leaving 4 bases not matched to a gene. Per germline, CDR1 SGHRS and CDR2 YFSETQ. The CDR3 has 15 amino acids. The CDR3 spells CASSGDSLAKNIQYF. The CDR3 region has the DNA TGCGCCAGCAGCGGGGACAGCCTAGCCAAAAACATTCAGTACTTC.

The chain uses TRBV30 and TRBJ1-1; unclear D gene. V lost 0 bases and J 3 bases, leaving 11 bases between the germline ends. Germline loops: CDR1 GTSNPN, CDR2 SVGIG (reference sequence). CDR3 size: 14 residues. This CDR3 reads CAWSVLGSDTEAFF. DNA of the CDR3: TGTGCCTGGAGTGTACTGGGCTCGGACACTGAAGCTTTCTTT. The full variable domain, with the rest looked up from reference TRBV30 and TRBJ1-1, is SQTIHQWPATLVQPVGSPLSLECTVEGTSNPNLYWYRQAAGRGLQLLFYSVGIGQISSEVPQNLSASRPQDRQFILSSKKLLLSDSGFYLCAWSVLGSDTEAFFGQGTRLTVV.